The 25 T cell receptor beta chains below were found in one sample sequenced in a study of blood T cell repertoires in COVID-19. Clones were sequenced by immunoSEQ multiplex PCR, and TCRdb holds only the in-frame ones, with some missing. The profile shows a few hundred thousand clones, about 88% of them singletons. The specimen sequenced was peripheral blood. The receptors originated from a woman aged 40-49 years who had recovered from COVID-19.

The chain uses TRBV7-9 and TRBJ2-3; TRBD1 aligns across 8 bases. Germline V gene sequence: CDR1 SEHNR, CDR2 FQNEAQ (reference sequence). The CDR3 has 15 amino acids. V dropped 4 bases and J dropped 1; count of bases not matched to a gene: 4. The CDR3: CASSSRGLGTDTQYF. The CDR3 DNA follows: TGTGCCAGCAGCTCCAGGGGGCTCGGCACAGATACGCAGTATTTT.

In its sample, this clone was seen once. V is TRBV18 and J is TRBJ2-1; D perhaps matches TRBD1 (5 bases). The germline V gene encodes CDR1 KGHSH and CDR2 LQKENI. The V end lost 0 bases, the J end lost 8 bases, and 8 bases lay between the germline ends. The CDR3 totals 13 residues. The CDR3 spells CASSPPPRDEQFF. CDR3 bases: TGTGCCAGCTCACCACCCCCCAGGGATGAGCAGTTCTTC.

In its sample, this clone was seen once. The V gene is TRBV7-2, the J gene TRBJ2-3; 7 bases are a match to TRBD2. The junction had 11 bases not matched to a gene; V was cut back by 4 bases and J by 1 base. The V gene's germline CDR1 is SGHTA and CDR2 FQGNSA. The CDR3 has 17 residues. CDR3 nucleotides: TGTGCCAGCAGCTCCCAGCCTAGCGGCCGGGGCACAGATACGCAGTATTTT. This gives the protein CASSSQPSGRGTDTQYF.

Comment on this clone: This sample also contains other DNA sequences that code for the same CDR3. J is TRBJ1-6 and V is TRBV18; 9 nucleotides match TRBD1. Germline assignment: CDR1 KGHSH and CDR2 LQKENI. Losses at the gene ends were 3 bases for V and 7 bases for J; bases not matched to a gene: 1. The CDR3 covers 14 residues. CDR3 loop: CASSPGQGNSPLHF. For the CDR3, the DNA is TGTGCCAGCTCACCGGGACAGGGAAATTCACCCCTCCACTTT.

The chain uses TRBV29-1 and TRBJ1-2, with 8 bases identical to TRBD1. Looked up from germline, CDR1 is SQVTM and CDR2 is ANQGSEA. Trimming cost V 4 bases and J 7 bases; bases outside gene matches: 11. The CDR3 length is 14 residues. The CDR3 DNA is TGCAGCGTTGTAGCGCCGGACAGGGTACGTGGCTACACCTTC. This gives the protein CSVVAPDRVRGYTF.

The chain recombines TRBV5-6 with TRBJ1-4, with TRBD1 identical over 11 bases. Germline CDR1 reads SGHDT; CDR2 reads YYEEEE. The V and J ends lost 2 bases and 8 bases, in that order; junction bases with no gene match: 5. This CDR3 contains 15 residues. CDR3 loop: CASSLRDRGSEKLFF. CDR3 DNA sequence: TGTGCCAGCAGCTTACGGGACAGGGGGAGCGAAAAACTGTTTTTT. Using reference TRBV5-6 and TRBJ1-4 for the parts outside the CDR3, the full variable domain is DAGVTQSPTHLIKTRGQQVTLRCSPKSGHDTVSWYQQALGQGPQFIFQYYEEEERQRGNFPDRFSGHQFPNYSSELNVNALLLGDSALYLCASSLRDRGSEKLFFGSGTQLSVL.

CDR3 in DNA: TGTGCCAGCAATGGACGCCGGGACGGGGAGCTGTTTTTT. Translated: CASNGRRDGELFF. The genes are TRBV9 and TRBJ2-2; a weak D match, TRBD2 (5 bases). Germline V gene sequence: CDR1 SGDLS, CDR2 YYNGEE. CDR3 length equals 13 residues. Trimming pared 6 bases from V and 7 bases from J, leaving 13 bases between. Using reference TRBV9 and TRBJ2-2 for the parts outside the CDR3, the full variable domain is DSGVTQTPKHLITATGQRVTLRCSPRSGDLSVYWYQQSLDQGLQFLIQYYNGEERAKGNILERFSAQQFPDLHSELNLSSLELGDSALYFCASNGRRDGELFFGEGSRLTVL.

The chain links TRBV7-2 to TRBJ2-3; D possibly corresponds to TRBD2 (5 bases). The germline V gene encodes CDR1 SGHTA and CDR2 FQGNSA. V lost 5 bases and J lost 3, with 15 bases in between. This CDR3 has 15 residues. CDR3 sequence: CASSRSPGETDTQYF. CDR3 coding DNA: TGTGCCAGCAGCCGCAGCCCCGGGGAAACAGATACGCAGTATTTT.

The rearrangement links TRBV18 to TRBJ1-4; 8 bases fit TRBD1. Germline assignment: CDR1 KGHSH and CDR2 LQKENI. The CDR3 spans 14 residues. V was clipped by 3 bases and J by 8 bases; unmatched bases: 5. CDR3 nucleotides: TGTGCCAGCTCACCGGACAGGGTAGGGGAAAAACTGTTTTTT. This gives the protein CASSPDRVGEKLFF.

The chain combines TRBV29-1 with TRBJ2-1; 8 positions agree with TRBD1. The germline gives CDR1 SQVTM, CDR2 ANQGSEA. The CDR3 totals 14 residues. Losses at the gene ends were 0 bases for V and 7 bases for J; bases not matched to a gene: 5. CDR3 sequence: CSVEDRRGLNEQFF. CDR3 DNA sequence: TGCAGCGTTGAAGATCGCAGGGGGCTTAATGAGCAGTTCTTC.

This clone is a singleton in its sample. This chain joins TRBV5-1 and TRBJ2-2, with D possibly TRBD1 on 5 matching bases. This CDR3 has 17 amino acids. The V gene's germline CDR1 is SGHRS and CDR2 YFSETQ. Deletions cut 0 bases from V and 4 bases from J, with 16 bases between. The DNA for the CDR3 is TGCGCCAGCAGCTTGGAGGGGCCCAGGGTGGGCACCGGGGAGCTGTTTTTT. Translated, it gives CASSLEGPRVGTGELFF.

The chain employs TRBV5-4 and TRBJ2-3; 7 nucleotides line up with TRBD2. Trimming took 7 bases from V and 4 from J; bases not matched to a gene: 3. Germline V CDR1 and CDR2: SGHNT, YYREEE (reference sequence). The CDR3 loop spans 12 amino acids. CDR3 sequence reads: CASGREADTQYF. The CDR3 bases are TGTGCCAGCGGGAGGGAGGCAGATACGCAGTATTTT.

The chain has TRBV30 and TRBJ1-5, with D perhaps TRBD1 (5 bases). The germline V gene has CDR1 GTSNPN and CDR2 SVGIG (reference sequence). V was trimmed by 0 bases and J by 9 bases, leaving 18 bases between them. The CDR3 runs to 15 residues. The chain's CDR3 is CAWSVWGRGGGPQHF. The CDR3 DNA is TGTGCCTGGAGTGTATGGGGCCGAGGCGGGGGGCCCCAGCATTTT.

This clone came up once. The rearrangement joins TRBV9 to TRBJ2-1; TRBD1 is a possible D gene (5 bases). The CDR3 loop spans 15 amino acids. Germline lookup yields CDR1 SGDLS and CDR2 YYNGEE. The V and J ends lost 0 bases and 6 bases respectively, with 13 bases between them. The chain's CDR3 is CASSVEGQKGNEQFF. The CDR3 bases are TGTGCCAGCAGCGTAGAGGGGCAGAAGGGCAATGAGCAGTTCTTC.

The count of this clone is one. The chain combines TRBV27 with TRBJ2-7; D call uncertain. Trimming pared 6 bases from V and 6 bases from J, leaving 9 bases between. Germline lookup yields CDR1 MNHEY and CDR2 SMNVEV (reference sequence). This CDR3 spans 11 amino acids. The CDR3 nucleotides read TGTGCCAGCAGCCCCCCCGGCGAGCAGTACGTC. It codes for CASSPPGEQYV.

This chain uses TRBV6-5 with TRBJ1-2, with TRBD1 identical over 9 bases. The CDR3 contains 14 residues. Germline CDR1 is MNHEY and CDR2 is SVGAGI. Trimming at V came to 11 bases and at J to 2 bases, leaving 9 bases not matched to a gene. CDR3 loop: CAVGTGLGNYGYTF. The DNA for the CDR3 is TGTGCCGTGGGGACAGGGCTCGGGAACTATGGCTACACCTTC.

The chain combines TRBV5-1 with TRBJ2-3; 10 bases line up with TRBD1. This CDR3 is built from 15 residues. J was trimmed by 3 bases and V by 7 bases; bases with no gene match: 8. The germline V gene has CDR1 SGHRS and CDR2 YFSETQ. The CDR3: CASAEGTGVTDTQYF. Written as DNA, the CDR3 is TGCGCCAGCGCTGAGGGGACAGGGGTAACAGATACGCAGTATTTT.

V and J are TRBV30 and TRBJ2-7; D may be TRBD1 (6 bases). V was clipped by 3 bases and J by 0 bases, with 18 bases between them. Looked up from germline, CDR1 is GTSNPN and CDR2 is SVGIG (reference sequence). This CDR3 is 16 amino acids long. The CDR3 sequence is CAWRAWGTRPSYEQYF. The DNA for the CDR3 is TGTGCCTGGAGGGCTTGGGGGACACGACCCTCCTACGAGCAGTACTTC.

The rearrangement joins TRBV24-1 to TRBJ1-1, with D possibly being TRBD1 (5 bases). Germline V gives CDR1 KGHDR, CDR2 SFDVKD. Deletions cut 6 bases from V and 2 bases from J, with 6 bases between. The CDR3 totals 12 residues. The CDR3 nucleotides read TGTGCCACCAGTCAGGGTAACACTGAAGCTTTCTTT. This sequence encodes CATSQGNTEAFF.

The chain links TRBV14 to TRBJ1-5; no clear D. This CDR3 has 14 residues. The germline V gene has CDR1 SGHDN and CDR2 FVKESK. Deletions cut 0 bases from V and 9 bases from J, with 12 bases between. CDR3 nucleotides: TGTGCCAGCAGCCAAGATCTGTCGGGTCGGCCCCAGCATTTT. Translation gives CASSQDLSGRPQHF.

The chain recombines TRBV5-1 with TRBJ2-3; TRBD2 might be the D (6 bases). Trimming left V 3 bases short and J 8 bases short, with 13 bases between. This CDR3 comprises 13 residues. Germline V CDR1 and CDR2: SGHRS, YFSETQ. CDR3 residues: CASSSPRLGTQYF. The DNA for the CDR3 is TGCGCCAGCAGCTCCCCTCGACTAGGTACGCAGTATTTT.

A single count supports this clone. This chain uses TRBV5-4 with TRBJ2-3, with a possible D match to TRBD1 (5 bases). The CDR3 length is 12 residues. V lost 3 bases to trimming and J lost 4 bases, with 6 bases between them. CDR1 is SGHNT, CDR2 YYREEE, per germline (reference sequence). CDR3 loop: CASSYRPDTQYF. The CDR3 DNA sequence: TGTGCCAGCAGCTACAGGCCAGATACGCAGTATTTT.

The chain links TRBV7-8 to TRBJ1-2, with D perhaps matching TRBD1 (5 bases). This CDR3 is 15 amino acids long. The V end lost 5 bases, the J end lost 8 bases, and 21 bases lay between the germline ends. From germline, CDR1 is SGHVS and CDR2 FQNEAQ. CDR3 sequence (DNA): TGTGCCAGCAGCCCGCGGACGGGGGGATCCGCGGGCTACACCTTC. Amino acid sequence: CASSPRTGGSAGYTF.

This clone was observed a few times. The chain uses TRBV18 and TRBJ2-7; TRBD1 is a possible D gene (6 bases). The germline V gene has CDR1 KGHSH and CDR2 LQKENI. The CDR3 has 13 residues. Deletions cut 5 bases from V and 6 bases from J, with 14 bases between. CDR3 bases: TGTGCCAGCTCATCTGGCAGGGGCATCGAGCAGTACGTC. Encoded protein: CASSSGRGIEQYV.

This chain uses TRBV7-2 with TRBJ2-3, with D possibly matching TRBD1 (6 bases). The germline gives CDR1 SGHTA, CDR2 FQGNSA. The germline V and J ends were trimmed by 5 bases and 0 bases, with 15 bases remaining between them. CDR3 length: 16 residues. The chain's CDR3 is CASSPRQAPSTDTQYF. Here the CDR3 DNA reads TGTGCCAGCAGCCCCCGACAGGCCCCTAGCACAGATACGCAGTATTTT.